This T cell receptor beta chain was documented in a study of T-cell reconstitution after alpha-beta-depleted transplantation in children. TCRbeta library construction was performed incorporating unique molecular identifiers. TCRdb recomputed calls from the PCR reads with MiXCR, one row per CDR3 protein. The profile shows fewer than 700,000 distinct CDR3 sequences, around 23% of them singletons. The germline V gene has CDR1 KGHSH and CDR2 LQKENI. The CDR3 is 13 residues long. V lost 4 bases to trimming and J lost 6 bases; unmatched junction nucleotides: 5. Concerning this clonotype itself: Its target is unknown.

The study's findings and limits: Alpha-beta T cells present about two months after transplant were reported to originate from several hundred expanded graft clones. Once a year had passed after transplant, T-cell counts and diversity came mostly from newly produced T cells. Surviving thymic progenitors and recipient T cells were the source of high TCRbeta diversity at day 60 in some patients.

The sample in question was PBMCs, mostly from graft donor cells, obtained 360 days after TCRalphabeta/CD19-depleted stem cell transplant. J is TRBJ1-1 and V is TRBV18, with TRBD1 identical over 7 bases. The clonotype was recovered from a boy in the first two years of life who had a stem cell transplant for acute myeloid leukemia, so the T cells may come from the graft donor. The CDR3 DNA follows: TGTGCCAGCTCACTGCGCCAGGGGGCTGAAGCTTTCTTT. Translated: CASSLRQGAEAFF.